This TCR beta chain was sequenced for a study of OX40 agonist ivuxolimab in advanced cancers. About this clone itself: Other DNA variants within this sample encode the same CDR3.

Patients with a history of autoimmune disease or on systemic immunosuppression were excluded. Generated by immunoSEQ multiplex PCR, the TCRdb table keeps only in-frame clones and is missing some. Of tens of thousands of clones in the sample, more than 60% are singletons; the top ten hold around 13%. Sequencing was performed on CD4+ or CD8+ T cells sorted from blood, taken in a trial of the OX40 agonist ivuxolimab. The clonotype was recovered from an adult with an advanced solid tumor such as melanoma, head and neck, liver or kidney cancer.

CDR3 sequence reads: CASSSSGTNYGYTF. CDR3 coding DNA: TGTGCCAGCAGTAGCAGTGGGACTAACTATGGCTACACCTTC. The chain joins TRBV7-2 to TRBJ1-2; D is uncertain. The CDR3 runs 14 residues. CDR1 is SGHTA, CDR2 FQGNSA, per germline. Trimming pared 6 bases from V and 0 bases from J, leaving 11 bases between.